This T cell receptor (beta chain) was recorded in a study of blood T cell repertoires in COVID-19. The CDR3 sequence is 16 residues long. V lost 5 bases, J lost 0 bases, and 14 bases lay in between. Germline values: CDR1 LNHDA, CDR2 SQIVND (reference sequence). Assay: immunoSEQ multiplex PCR; the TCRdb copy retains only in-frame clones and omits some. The sample lists 200,000 to 250,000 clones, 88% occurring once. Enrolled during active infection, Seattle patients were then followed longitudinally. This TCR was recovered from a woman aged 25-40 years with COVID-19, enrolled during active disease. Input material: peripheral blood. The chain uses TRBV19 and TRBJ1-5; perhaps TRBD1 as D (6 bases). The CDR3 bases are TGTGCCAGTAGTCCGCTGACAGGAGATAGCAATCAGCCCCAGCATTTT. Amino acid sequence: CASSPLTGDSNQPQHF.